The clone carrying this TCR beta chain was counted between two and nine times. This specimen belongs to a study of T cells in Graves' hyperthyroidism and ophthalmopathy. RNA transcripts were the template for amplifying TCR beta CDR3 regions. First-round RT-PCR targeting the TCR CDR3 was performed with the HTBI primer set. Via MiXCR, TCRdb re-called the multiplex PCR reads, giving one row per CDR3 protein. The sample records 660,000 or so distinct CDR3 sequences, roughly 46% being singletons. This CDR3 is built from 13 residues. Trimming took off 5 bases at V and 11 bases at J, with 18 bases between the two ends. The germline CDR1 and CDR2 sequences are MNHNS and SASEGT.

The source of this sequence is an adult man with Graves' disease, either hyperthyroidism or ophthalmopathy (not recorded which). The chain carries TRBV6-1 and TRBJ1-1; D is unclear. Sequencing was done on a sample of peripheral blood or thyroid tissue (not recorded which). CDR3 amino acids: CASSYSNGVKAFF. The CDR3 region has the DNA TGTGCCAGCAGTTACTCGAACGGCGTCAAGGCTTTCTTT.